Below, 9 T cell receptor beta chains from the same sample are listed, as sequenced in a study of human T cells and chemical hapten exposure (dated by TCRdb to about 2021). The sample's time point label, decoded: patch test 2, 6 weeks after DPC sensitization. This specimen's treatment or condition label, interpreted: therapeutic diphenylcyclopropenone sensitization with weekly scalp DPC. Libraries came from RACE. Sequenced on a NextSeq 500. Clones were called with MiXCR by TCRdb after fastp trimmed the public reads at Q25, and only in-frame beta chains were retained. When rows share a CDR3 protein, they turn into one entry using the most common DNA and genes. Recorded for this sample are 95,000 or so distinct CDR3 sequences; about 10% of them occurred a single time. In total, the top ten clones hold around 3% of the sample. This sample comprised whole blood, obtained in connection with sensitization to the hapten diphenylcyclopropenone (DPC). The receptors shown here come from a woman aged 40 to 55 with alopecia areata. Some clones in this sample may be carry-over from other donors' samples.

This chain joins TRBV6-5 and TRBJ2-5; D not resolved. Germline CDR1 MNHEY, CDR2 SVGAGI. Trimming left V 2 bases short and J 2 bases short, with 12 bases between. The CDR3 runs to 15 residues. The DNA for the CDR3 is TGTGCCAGCAGTTACGGTCAGTCAGGACAAGAGACCCAGTACTTC. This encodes CASSYGQSGQETQYF.

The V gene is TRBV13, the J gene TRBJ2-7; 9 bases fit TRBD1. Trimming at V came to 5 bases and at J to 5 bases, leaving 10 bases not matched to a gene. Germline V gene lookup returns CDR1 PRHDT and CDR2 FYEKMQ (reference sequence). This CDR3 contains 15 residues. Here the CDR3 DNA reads TGTGCCAGCAGCGAAATAAGGACAGGGGACGACGAGCAGTACTTC. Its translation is CASSEIRTGDDEQYF.

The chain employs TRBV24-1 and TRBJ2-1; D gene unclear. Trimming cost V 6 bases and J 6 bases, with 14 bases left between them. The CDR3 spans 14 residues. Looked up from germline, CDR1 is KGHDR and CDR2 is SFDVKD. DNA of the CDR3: TGTGCCACCAGTAACTCAGGATCTACCAATGAGCAGTTCTTC. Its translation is CATSNSGSTNEQFF.

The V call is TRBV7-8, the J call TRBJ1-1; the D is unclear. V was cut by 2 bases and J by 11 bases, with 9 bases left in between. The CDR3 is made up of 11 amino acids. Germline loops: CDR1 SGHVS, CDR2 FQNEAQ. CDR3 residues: CASSLFREAFF. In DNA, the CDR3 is TGTGCCAGCAGCTTATTCCGGGAGGCTTTCTTT.

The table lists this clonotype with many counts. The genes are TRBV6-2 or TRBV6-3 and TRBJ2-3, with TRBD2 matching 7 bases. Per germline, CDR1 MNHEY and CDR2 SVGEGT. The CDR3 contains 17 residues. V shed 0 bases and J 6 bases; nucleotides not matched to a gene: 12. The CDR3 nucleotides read TGTGCCAGCAGTTACTCGAGCCTAGCGGATACGAGGGATACGCAGTATTTT. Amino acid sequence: CASSYSSLADTRDTQYF.

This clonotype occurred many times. The DNA of the CDR3 is TGTGCCAGCAGCCCCGGACTGACCCGATGGGAGACCCAGTACTTC. It codes for CASSPGLTRWETQYF. The chain couples TRBV14 to TRBJ2-5, with D perhaps matching TRBD2 (5 bases). Trimming cost V 4 bases and J 5 bases, with 17 bases left between them. CDR1 and CDR2 from the germline V gene are SGHDN and FVKESK. The CDR3 extends over 15 amino acids.

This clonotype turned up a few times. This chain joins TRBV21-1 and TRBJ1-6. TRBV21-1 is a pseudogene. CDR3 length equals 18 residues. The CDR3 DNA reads TGTGCCAGCAGCAAAGAGGTCTGGGTTTGCTCCTATAATTCACCCCTCCACTTT. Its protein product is CASSKEVWVCSYNSPLHF.

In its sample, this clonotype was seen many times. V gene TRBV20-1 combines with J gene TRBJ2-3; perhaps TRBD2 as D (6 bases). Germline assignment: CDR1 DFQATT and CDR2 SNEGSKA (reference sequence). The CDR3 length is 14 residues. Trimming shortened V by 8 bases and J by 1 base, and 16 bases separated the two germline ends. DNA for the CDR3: TGCAGTTCCCGCGGGGACTTCGGCACAGATACGCAGTATTTT. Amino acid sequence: CSSRGDFGTDTQYF.

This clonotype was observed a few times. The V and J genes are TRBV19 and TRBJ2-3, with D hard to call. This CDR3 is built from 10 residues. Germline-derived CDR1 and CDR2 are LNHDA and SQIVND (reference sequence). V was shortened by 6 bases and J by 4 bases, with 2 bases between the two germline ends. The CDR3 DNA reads TGTGCCAGTAGCGCAGATACGCAGTATTTT. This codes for CASSADTQYF.